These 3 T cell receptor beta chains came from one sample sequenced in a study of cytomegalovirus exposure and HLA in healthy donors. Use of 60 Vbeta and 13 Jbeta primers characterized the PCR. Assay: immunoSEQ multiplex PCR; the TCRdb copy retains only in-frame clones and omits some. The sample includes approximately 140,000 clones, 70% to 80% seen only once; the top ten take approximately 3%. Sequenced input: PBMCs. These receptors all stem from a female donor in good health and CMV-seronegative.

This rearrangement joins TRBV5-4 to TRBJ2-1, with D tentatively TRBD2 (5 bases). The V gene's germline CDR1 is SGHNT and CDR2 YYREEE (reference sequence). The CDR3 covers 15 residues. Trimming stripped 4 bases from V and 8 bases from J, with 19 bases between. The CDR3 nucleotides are TGTGCCAGCAGCCCGGGCCCCCTAGCCGTCCATGAGCAGTTCTTC. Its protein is CASSPGPLAVHEQFF.

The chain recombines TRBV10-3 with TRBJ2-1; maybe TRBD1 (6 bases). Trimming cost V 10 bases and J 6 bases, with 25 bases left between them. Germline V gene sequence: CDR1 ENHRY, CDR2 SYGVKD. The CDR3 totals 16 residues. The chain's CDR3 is CATLISAADSLNEQFF. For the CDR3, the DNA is TGTGCCACCCTCATTTCTGCTGCGGACAGCCTCAATGAGCAGTTCTTC.

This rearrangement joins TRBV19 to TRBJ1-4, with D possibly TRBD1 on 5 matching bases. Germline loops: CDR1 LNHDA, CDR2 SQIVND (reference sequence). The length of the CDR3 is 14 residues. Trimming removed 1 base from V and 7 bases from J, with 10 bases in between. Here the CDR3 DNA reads TGTGCCAGTAGTATAGGGGGGGTACGTGAAAAACTGTTTTTT. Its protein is CASSIGGVREKLFF.